The subject of this entry is one T cell receptor beta chain. Its antigen is undetermined. The CDR3 contains 15 residues. CDR1 LGHDT and CDR2 YNNKEL come from the germline V gene (reference sequence). Trimming at V came to 1 base and at J to 8 bases, leaving 4 bases not matched to a gene. Assay: immunoSEQ multiplex PCR; the TCRdb copy retains only in-frame clones and omits some. The sample holds approximately 130,000 clones, roughly 93% seen once. The entry originates in a study of T cell responses to AZD1222 COVID-19 vaccine. Study-wide results and limits: Only a handful of AZD1222 recipients, roughly 6 in all, had baseline seropositivity.

The sequence was collected from an adult in good health. The chain recombines TRBV3-1 (or the pseudogene TRBV3-2) with TRBJ1-6; 8 positions match TRBD1. The specimen was peripheral blood, collected on day 0 of AZD1222 vaccination. Here the CDR3 reads CASSQVLQGDSPLHF. The DNA for the CDR3 is TGTGCCAGCAGCCAAGTACTACAGGGGGATTCACCCCTCCACTTT.